The 12 T cell receptor beta chains below were found in one sample sequenced in a study of graft-versus-host responses after intestinal transplantation. The antigens for these receptors are not known. Only in-frame clones appear in the TCRdb table, and some are missing; sequencing was by immunoSEQ multiplex PCR. The data contain roughly 110,000 clones, roughly 90% of them singletons. The sample was unstimulated CD4+ T cells sorted from spleen or lymph node cells, taken before transplant. The receptors originated from a human donor who was the organ donor for an intestinal transplant.

The V call is TRBV4-1, the J call TRBJ2-1; TRBD1 aligns across 7 bases. The CDR3 contains 15 residues. The ends lost 1 base at V and 2 bases at J; junction bases unmatched: 2. The germline V gene has CDR1 MGHRA and CDR2 YSYEKL. The DNA of the CDR3 is TGCGCCAGCAGCCAAGGACAGGGACCCTACAATGAGCAGTTCTTC. Translation: CASSQGQGPYNEQFF.

The chain combines TRBV5-1 with TRBJ1-6; unclear D gene. This CDR3 is 13 amino acids long. Germline values: CDR1 SGHRS, CDR2 YFSETQ. Between the trimmed V and J ends, which lost 2 bases and 5 bases, there was a span of 5 bases. The DNA for the CDR3 is TGCGCCAGCAGCTTCGGAGATAATTCACCCCTCCACTTT. This sequence encodes CASSFGDNSPLHF. The full variable domain, completed using reference TRBV5-1 and TRBJ1-6, is KAGVTQTPRYLIKTRGQQVTLSCSPISGHRSVSWYQQTPGQGLQFLFEYFSETQRNKGNFPGRFSGRQFSNSRSEMNVSTLELGDSALYLCASSFGDNSPLHFGNGTRLTVT.

The rearrangement joins TRBV7-7 to TRBJ2-1; TRBD1 matches 9 bases. Per the germline V gene, CDR1 is SSHAT and CDR2 is FNYEAQ (reference sequence). V trimming: 4 bases; J trimming: 8 bases; junction bases outside the gene matches: 12. The length of the CDR3 is 16 residues. The CDR3 region is CASSSTPGTGRDEQFF. The CDR3 coding sequence is TGTGCCAGCAGCTCTACACCGGGGACAGGGAGGGATGAGCAGTTCTTC.

The chain is built from TRBV27 and TRBJ1-6, with TRBD1 as a possible D gene (5 bases). Trimming shortened V by 6 bases and J by 9 bases, and 12 bases separated the two germline ends. The CDR3 loop spans 13 amino acids. Germline loops: CDR1 MNHEY, CDR2 SMNVEV (reference sequence). CDR3 sequence (DNA): TGTGCCAGCAGGGGGGGTGGGGGTTCACCCCTCCACTTT. Amino acids: CASRGGGGSPLHF.

This clone was seen only a few times. V is TRBV5-1 and J is TRBJ2-2; D call uncertain. With 0 bases removed from V and 3 bases from J, the gap between germline ends came to 9 bases. CDR1 SGHRS and CDR2 YFSETQ come from the germline V gene. The CDR3 loop spans 15 amino acids. CDR3 region: CASSLGVSDTGELFF. CDR3 coding DNA: TGCGCCAGCAGCTTGGGGGTGTCCGACACCGGGGAGCTGTTTTTT.

The genes are TRBV19 and TRBJ2-5; the match to TRBD2 covers 8 bases. Germline V gene data show CDR1 as LNHDA and CDR2 as SQIVND (reference sequence). This CDR3 has 15 amino acids. Trimming took 4 bases from V and 5 from J; bases not matched to a gene: 9. CDR3 bases: TGTGCCAGTAGTACGACTAGCGCTCCCCCGGAGACCCAGTACTTC. Translated, it gives CASSTTSAPPETQYF. The full variable domain, with the rest looked up from reference TRBV19 and TRBJ2-5, is DGGITQSPKYLFRKEGQNVTLSCEQNLNHDAMYWYRQDPGQGLRLIYYSQIVNDFQKGDIAEGYSVSREKKESFPLTVTSAQKNPTAFYLCASSTTSAPPETQYFGPGTRLLVL.

The V call is TRBV5-1, the J call TRBJ1-1; the D is unclear. CDR3 size: 13 residues. Germline V gene sequence: CDR1 SGHRS, CDR2 YFSETQ. V shed 0 bases and J shed 2 bases, with 5 bases lying between them. The CDR3, as DNA: TGCGCCAGCAGCTTGGCGCTCAACACTGAAGCTTTCTTT. As protein: CASSLALNTEAFF.

The chain recombines TRBV6-5 with TRBJ1-2; unclear D gene. This CDR3 comprises 15 residues. The germline V gene encodes CDR1 MNHEY and CDR2 SVGAGI. Trimming removed 5 bases from V and 4 bases from J, with 17 bases in between. This CDR3 reads CASSPLRTRIYGYTF. CDR3 nucleotides: TGTGCCAGCAGTCCCCTCCGGACCAGGATCTATGGCTACACCTTC.

CDR3 sequence reads: CASSLRPSGDEQFF. The CDR3 DNA is TGCGCCAGCAGCTTGCGCCCCTCGGGCGATGAGCAGTTCTTC. V and J are TRBV5-1 and TRBJ2-1; D remains ambiguous. The germline V and J ends were trimmed by 1 base and 8 bases, with 13 bases remaining between them. Germline V gives CDR1 SGHRS, CDR2 YFSETQ. This CDR3 is 14 amino acids long.

The chain recombines TRBV5-1 with TRBJ1-2; 8 bases are a match to TRBD1. Germline V gives CDR1 SGHRS, CDR2 YFSETQ. Trimming took 1 base from V and 4 from J; bases not matched to a gene: 12. The CDR3 runs to 17 residues. The CDR3 sequence: CASSLIVGRGQVYGYTF. DNA for the CDR3: TGCGCCAGCAGCTTGATTGTCGGCAGGGGGCAAGTCTATGGCTACACCTTC. The variable domain in full, with the rest retrieved from reference TRBV5-1 and TRBJ1-2, is KAGVTQTPRYLIKTRGQQVTLSCSPISGHRSVSWYQQTPGQGLQFLFEYFSETQRNKGNFPGRFSGRQFSNSRSEMNVSTLELGDSALYLCASSLIVGRGQVYGYTFGSGTRLTVV.

J is TRBJ2-1 and V is TRBV7-3; possibly TRBD1 or TRBD2 for D (6 bases each). Trimming removed 2 bases from V and 1 base from J, with 12 bases in between. CDR3 length: 16 residues. The V gene's germline CDR1 is SGHTA and CDR2 FQGTGA. CDR3 sequence: CASSLRGPGSYNEQFF. The CDR3 nucleotides are TGTGCCAGCAGCTTACGGGGGCCAGGATCCTACAATGAGCAGTTCTTC.

This chain joins TRBV5-1 and TRBJ2-2, with D possibly being TRBD1 (6 bases). This CDR3 has 15 residues. In germline, CDR1 is SGHRS, CDR2 YFSETQ. Trimming removed 2 bases at V and 6 bases at J, with 14 bases between. The CDR3 reads CASSLTGLKAGELFF. The CDR3 DNA reads TGCGCCAGCAGCTTAACAGGGCTCAAGGCCGGGGAGCTGTTTTTT.